The rows below give T cell receptor beta chains drawn from one sample of a study of human T cells and chemical hapten exposure. One entry per CDR3 protein results from TCRdb running MiXCR on the RACE reads. The sample records 65,000 to 100,000 distinct CDR3 sequences, around 7% being singletons. The sample was whole blood, taken in connection with sensitization to the hapten diphenylcyclopropenone (DPC). These receptors originate from a woman under 40 with alopecia areata. Some clones in this sample may be carry-over from other donors' samples. Both conserved end residues are part of each CDR3. A D gene is named only where the DNA matches it firmly. Not every row has a clone size; where given, it reads once, few, many or a size class.

V gene	clone size	J gene	D gene	CDR3 DNA	CDR3 protein
TRBV7-2	many	TRBJ2-1	TRBD1	TGTGCCAGCAGCTTAGGTCAGGGGGCGGGTTACAATGAGCAGTTCTTC	CASSLGQGAGYNEQFF
TRBV7-6	-	TRBJ1-2	-	TGTGCCAGCAGCTTAGGAGGACCGCTAGCTAACTATGGCTACACCTTC	CASSLGGPLANYGYTF
TRBV27	few	TRBJ2-3	TRBD2	TGTGCCAGCAGTACCAGACTAGCGGGGGGCACAGATACGCAGTATTTT	CASSTRLAGGTDTQYF
TRBV18	many	TRBJ1-2	TRBD1	TGTGCCAGCTCACCAGAAGACAGGGTCTATGGCTACACCTTC	CASSPEDRVYGYTF
TRBV7-2	many	TRBJ1-6	-	TGTGCCAGCAGCTTAATGCAGAGCTCCTATAATTCACCCCTCCACTTT	CASSLMQSSYNSPLHF
TRBV29-1	few	TRBJ1-1	-	TGCACCGCACGAACGGGGGGCACTGAAGCTTTCTTT	CTARTGGTEAFF
TRBV5-1	many	TRBJ2-3	TRBD2	TGCGCCAGCAGCTTCGGACTAGGGTTTATCACAGATACGCAGTATTTT	CASSFGLGFITDTQYF
TRBV20-1	many	TRBJ2-5	-	TGCAGTGCTGACCCGCGAGGGGGGGCTGGGGAGACCCAGTACTTC	CSADPRGGAGETQYF
TRBV29-1	-	TRBJ2-3	-	TGCAGCGTTGAGACCCCCGATAGGACAGATACGCAGTATTTT	CSVETPDRTDTQYF
TRBV5-1	many	TRBJ2-7	-	TGCGCCAGCAGCTTGACAGGCGGCACCTACGAGCAGTACTTC	CASSLTGGTYEQYF
TRBV5-5	few	TRBJ1-2	-	TGTGCCAGCAGCTTGGGTAGTAACTATGGCTACACCTTC	CASSLGSNYGYTF
TRBV7-9	-	TRBJ1-1	-	TGTGCCAGCAGCTTACCAAAATCCCTGAACACTGAAGCTTTCTTT	CASSLPKSLNTEAFF
TRBV2	-	TRBJ1-4	-	TGTGCCAGCTGTGACATTGGCATAGCAACTAATGAAAAACTGTTTTTT	CASCDIGIATNEKLFF
TRBV5-4	-	TRBJ1-2	-	TGTGCCAGCAGCGTGGGCGCCGTTAACTATGGCTACACCTTC	CASSVGAVNYGYTF
TRBV3-1	-	TRBJ2-7	TRBD2	TGTGCCAGCAGCCATAAGTCGGGAGGGGACGAGCAGTACTTC	CASSHKSGGDEQYF
TRBV6-6	-	TRBJ1-3	TRBD1	TGTGCCAGCCAAAGTTCCCAGGGGGGGACTGGAAACACCATATATTTT	CASQSSQGGTGNTIYF
TRBV10-2	many	TRBJ2-1	-	TGCGCCAGCACCGCAGGGTCGGCGTACAATGAGCAGTTCTTC	CASTAGSAYNEQFF
TRBV27	-	TRBJ1-1	-	TGTGCCAGCAGTGACGGTGGGGCGTACACTGAAGCTTTCTTT	CASSDGGAYTEAFF
TRBV7-6	many	TRBJ2-3	TRBD2	TGTGCCAGCAGCTCGGGACTAGCGGGGTCTAGCACAGATACGCAGTATTTT	CASSSGLAGSSTDTQYF
TRBV6-5	many	TRBJ1-1	-	TGTGCCAGCAGTTACTCGATGCGTCTGAACACTGAAGCTTTCTTT	CASSYSMRLNTEAFF
TRBV18	-	TRBJ1-5	-	TGTGCCAGCTCACCAAACGGGGCTGGCCAGCCCCAGCATTTT	CASSPNGAGQPQHF
TRBV7-9	many	TRBJ1-5	-	TGTGCCAGCAGCCCTCTTACTCAGCCCCAGCATTTT	CASSPLTQPQHF
TRBV7-8	few	TRBJ1-2	-	TGTGCCAGCAGCCACGATCCGGGGCGGGTGGACTATGGCTACACCTTC	CASSHDPGRVDYGYTF
TRBV20-1	few	TRBJ2-1	-	TGCAGTGCTCCCTCGAACAGGGTTGAGCAGTTCTTC	CSAPSNRVEQFF
TRBV30	-	TRBJ2-1	-	TGTGCCTGGGACCCGACCCAGAAAATACTAAGATACAATGAGCAGTTCTTC	CAWDPTQKILRYNEQFF
TRBV4-2	-	TRBJ1-2	-	TGTGCCAGCAGCCCCGGAACCGGGACGCAGGAAATCTCCTCTGGCTACACCTTC	CASSPGTGTQEISSGYTF
TRBV7-9	many	TRBJ1-1	TRBD1	TGTGCCAGCAGCTCGTTCAGGGACAGAGGGACTGAAGCTTTCTTT	CASSSFRDRGTEAFF
TRBV20-1	-	TRBJ2-7	-	TGCAGTGCTTGCAAAAACTCCTACGAGCAGTACTTC	CSACKNSYEQYF
TRBV15	many	TRBJ2-1	TRBD2	TGTGCCACCAGCAGACTAGCGGGGGGGCCTGGGGAGCAGTTCTTC	CATSRLAGGPGEQFF
TRBV20-1	few	TRBJ1-1	TRBD1	TGCAGTGCTAGAGGGACAGGGTGGAGGACTGAAGCTTTCTTT	CSARGTGWRTEAFF
TRBV12-3/TRBV12-4	-	TRBJ1-5	-	TGTGCCAGCAGTGACGGAGGGAGGCAGCCCCAGCATTTT	CASSDGGRQPQHF
TRBV7-9	few	TRBJ1-1	TRBD1	TGTGCCAGCAGCTTACGGCCGGGCAGGGGGCGGACTGAAGCTTTCTTT	CASSLRPGRGRTEAFF
TRBV6-1	many	TRBJ2-1	-	TGTGCCAGCAGTGGATCAGGGCAGGGTCTGGATGAGCAGTTCTTC	CASSGSGQGLDEQFF
TRBV6-5	few	TRBJ1-1	-	TGTGCCAGCAGCAGGGGTGTGATGACTGAAGCTTTCTTT	CASSRGVMTEAFF
TRBV5-1	many	TRBJ2-7	-	TGCGCCAGCAGCTTGCCCTCCATCCACAGGGACGAGCAGTACTTC	CASSLPSIHRDEQYF
TRBV6-6	many	TRBJ2-7	-	TGTGCCAGCAGACGCAGGGACGAGCAGTACTTC	CASRRRDEQYF
TRBV6-5	many	TRBJ1-1	-	TGTGCCAGCAGTCGGGGATTGGGGACTGAAGCTTTCTTT	CASSRGLGTEAFF
TRBV6-2/TRBV6-3	many	TRBJ2-1	TRBD1	TGTGCCAGCAGTGCAACTAAGGGGGCGTCGAGTAGGAATGAGCAGTTCTTC	CASSATKGASSRNEQFF
TRBV7-9	many	TRBJ2-1	TRBD2	TGTGCCAGCAGCCCCGATGGGATGACTAGCGGGGGACGGTTCTTC	CASSPDGMTSGGRFF
TRBV3-1	many	TRBJ2-6	TRBD2	TGTGCCAGCAGCAAAGGACTAGCGGGGGGGCGTGTGCCTGGGGCCAACGTCCTGACTTTC	CASSKGLAGGRVPGANVLTF
TRBV18	-	TRBJ1-2	TRBD1	TGTGCCAGCTCACCACGTCGAGCCGGGACAGGGGGCAGCTATGGCTACACCTTC	CASSPRRAGTGGSYGYTF
TRBV9	many	TRBJ2-3	-	TGTGCCAGCAGCGTAGTGGCGGGGTCAGATACGCAGTATTTT	CASSVVAGSDTQYF
TRBV5-1	few	TRBJ1-1	-	TGCGCCAGCAGCTTAAGTTTCCAGAACACTGAAGCTTTCTTT	CASSLSFQNTEAFF
TRBV9	many	TRBJ2-3	-	TGTGCCAGCAGCGTAGATAGTGGAGCAGGTAGCACAGATACGCAGTATTTT	CASSVDSGAGSTDTQYF
TRBV7-9	-	TRBJ2-5	-	TGTGCCAGCAGCTTTATATACGGGGCCCAAGAGACCCAGTACTTC	CASSFIYGAQETQYF
TRBV29-1	-	TRBJ1-5	-	TGCAGCGTTCAGGGAAATAGCAATCAGCCCCAGCATTTT	CSVQGNSNQPQHF
TRBV28	-	TRBJ1-2	-	TGTGCCAGCAGGGGGAGCCTCAACTATGGCTACACCTTC	CASRGSLNYGYTF
TRBV18	many	TRBJ2-3	TRBD1	TGTGCCAGCTCACCGTCCCGGACAGGGGGACTCACAGATACGCAGTATTTT	CASSPSRTGGLTDTQYF
TRBV12-3/TRBV12-4	many	TRBJ1-2	-	TGTGCCAGCAGTTTCAGGGGTACGCACTATGGCTACACCTTC	CASSFRGTHYGYTF
TRBV6-5	many	TRBJ1-4	TRBD1	TGTGCCAGCAGCGGGACAGGGTTTGAAAAACTGTTTTTT	CASSGTGFEKLFF
TRBV5-4	many	TRBJ1-5	-	TGTGCCAGCAGCTTGTCGGGGGGCAATCAGCCCCAGCATTTT	CASSLSGGNQPQHF